The 21 T cell receptor beta chains in this list originate from one sample, sequenced in a study of T cells in Graves' hyperthyroidism and ophthalmopathy. RNA transcripts provided the source from which TCR beta CDR3 regions were amplified. TCR CDR3 regions were first amplified by RT-PCR with HTBI primers. TCRdb processed the multiplex PCR reads anew with MiXCR; each CDR3 protein has one entry. Of some 350,000 distinct CDR3 sequences detected, roughly 15% appear once; the ten largest clones hold roughly 19%. The sequenced material came from blood. These receptors were collected from a woman aged 60-70 years with Graves' ophthalmopathy.

As for this clonotype: Just one base apart from a much larger clone, this may be a read error. The chain carries TRBV5-6 and TRBJ2-1, with 9 positions matching TRBD1. The CDR3 totals 18 residues. Germline-derived CDR1 and CDR2 are SGHDT and YYEEEE. The CDR3 coding sequence is TGTACCAGCAGCTACCCGCCAACTATAGGGGACAGGGTAGATGAGCAGTTCTTC. Amino acid sequence: CTSSYPPTIGDRVDEQFF.

This clonotype showed up many times. This chain links TRBV12-3 or TRBV12-4 with TRBJ2-2; TRBD1 agrees at 8 bases. V shed 6 bases, J shed 9 bases, and the junction held 6 bases outside the gene matches. The CDR3 is made up of 13 amino acids. DNA for the CDR3: TGTGCCAGCAGAAATCAGGGGGCGTGGGAGCTGTTTTTT. Translated, it gives CASRNQGAWELFF.

This clonotype was counted at least ten times. The chain has TRBV20-1 and TRBJ2-5, with 9 bases matching TRBD2. This CDR3 region has 15 residues. V shed 0 bases and J 2 bases; nucleotides not matched to a gene: 4. Germline-derived CDR1 and CDR2 are DFQATT and SNEGSKA (reference sequence). The CDR3 DNA is TGCAGTGCTAGAGATCCAGCGGGAGGACAAGAGACCCAGTACTTC. Residues: CSARDPAGGQETQYF.

This clonotype was counted many times. The chain uses TRBV3-1 and TRBJ2-1; 12 positions agree with TRBD2. The germline gives CDR1 LGHDT, CDR2 YNNKEL (reference sequence). CDR3 size: 16 residues. The trim removed 6 bases at V and 0 bases at J, leaving 3 bases unmatched. The CDR3 DNA sequence: TGTGCCAGCAGACGGACTAGCGGGGCCTCCTACAATGAGCAGTTCTTC. As protein: CASRRTSGASYNEQFF.

This clonotype was recorded at least ten times. The rearrangement links TRBV18 to TRBJ2-1; D not resolved. Trimming shortened V by 0 bases and J by 6 bases, and 12 bases separated the two germline ends. Looked up from germline, CDR1 is KGHSH and CDR2 is LQKENI. This CDR3 is 15 amino acids long. CDR3 sequence (DNA): TGTGCCAGCTCACCACCGAGGATCACCCGCAATGAGCAGTTCTTC. It translates to CASSPPRITRNEQFF.

Many counts were recorded for this clonotype. This chain links TRBV7-8 with TRBJ1-6; 8 bases are a match to TRBD1. The germline V gene encodes CDR1 SGHVS and CDR2 FQNEAQ. V lost 2 bases, J lost 9 bases, and 9 bases stayed unmatched. CDR3 size: 16 residues. The CDR3 DNA sequence: TGTGCCAGCAGCTTAAGGAGGCCGGACAGGGCTTCACCCCTCCACTTT. It translates to CASSLRRPDRASPLHF.

The rearrangement uses TRBV27 and TRBJ2-5; D remains ambiguous. The V gene's germline CDR1 is MNHEY and CDR2 SMNVEV (reference sequence). V dropped 0 bases and J dropped 5 bases, with 7 bases sitting between them. The CDR3 loop spans 13 amino acids. The CDR3 nucleotides read TGTGCCAGCAGTTTATCGATTTTGGAGACCCAGTACTTC. The encoded protein is CASSLSILETQYF.

The V gene is TRBV3-1, the J gene TRBJ2-2, with no clear D. The CDR3 is 14 amino acids. The V end was cut by 4 bases, the J end by 5 bases, with 11 bases between. CDR1 LGHDT and CDR2 YNNKEL come from the germline V gene (reference sequence). CDR3 residues: CASSLKHGTGELFF. For the CDR3, the DNA is TGTGCCAGCAGCCTTAAACACGGGACCGGGGAGCTGTTTTTT.

This clonotype showed up just a few times. This sequence joins TRBV5-1 and TRBJ1-6; the match to TRBD1 covers 8 bases. The CDR3 sequence is 15 residues long. V trimming: 3 bases; J trimming: 8 bases; junction bases outside the gene matches: 7. The germline gives CDR1 SGHRS, CDR2 YFSETQ. The DNA for the CDR3 is TGCGCCAGCAGCTGGGGACAGGTGAAGGATTCACCCCTCCACTTT. It yields the protein CASSWGQVKDSPLHF.

This clonotype appeared a few times. The V call is TRBV7-6, the J call TRBJ1-1, with TRBD1 matching over 10 bases. V shed 2 bases, J shed 4 bases, and the junction held 10 bases outside the gene matches. CDR1 SGHVS and CDR2 FNYEAQ come from the germline V gene. The CDR3 contains 17 residues. The CDR3 DNA follows: TGTGCCAGCAGCTTAACCGTAAGCGGACAGGGGGGCACTGAAGCTTTCTTT. Protein product: CASSLTVSGQGGTEAFF.

This clonotype was recorded many times. The chain recombines TRBV18 with TRBJ1-5; no clear D. This CDR3 spans 13 amino acids. V was cut by 3 bases and J by 5 bases, with 8 bases left in between. The germline gives CDR1 KGHSH, CDR2 LQKENI. For the CDR3, the DNA is TGTGCCAGCTCACCGGGTCTCGATCAGCCCCAGCATTTT. Translation gives CASSPGLDQPQHF. Supplemented by reference TRBV18 and TRBJ1-5, the full variable domain reads NAGVMQNPRHLVRRRGQEARLRCSPMKGHSHVYWYRQLPEEGLKFMVYLQKENIIDESGMPKERFSAEFPKEGPSILRIQQVVRGDSAAYFCASSPGLDQPQHFGDGTRLSIL.

This clonotype was seen many times. The gene calls are TRBV5-1 and TRBJ2-3, with 13 bases identical to TRBD2. The CDR3 totals 18 residues. Looked up from germline, CDR1 is SGHRS and CDR2 is YFSETQ. The V gene end was trimmed by 1 base and the J gene end by 4 bases; junction bases not matched to a gene: 9. The CDR3 protein is CASSLSLGLAGAADTQYF. The CDR3 DNA reads as TGCGCCAGCAGCTTGTCCCTCGGACTAGCGGGAGCGGCAGATACGCAGTATTTT.

This clonotype was detected a few times. The J gene is TRBJ2-6, the V gene TRBV15; D remains unclear. The germline V gene has CDR1 LNHNV and CDR2 YYDKDF (reference sequence). This CDR3 is 15 amino acids long. The V and J ends lost 1 base and 1 base respectively, with 5 bases between them. CDR3 bases: TGTGCCACCAGCAGAGGGCAATCTGGGGCCAACGTCCTGACTTTC. This translates into CATSRGQSGANVLTF.

This clonotype was seen repeatedly, ten times or more. V usage is TRBV2 and J usage is TRBJ2-3; weak D call: TRBD2 (5 bases). Per germline, CDR1 SNHLY and CDR2 FYNNEI. V was cut by 3 bases and J by 6 bases, with 13 bases left in between. The CDR3 contains 14 residues. The chain's CDR3 is CASSDRLGVDTQYF. Written as DNA, the CDR3 is TGTGCCAGCAGTGATCGCCTGGGAGTGGATACGCAGTATTTT.

This clonotype was seen a handful of times. The chain uses TRBV9 and TRBJ2-2; D remains ambiguous. From germline, CDR1 is SGDLS and CDR2 YYNGEE. The CDR3 is 13 amino acids. The V end lost 0 bases, the J end lost 6 bases, and 6 bases lay between the germline ends. For the CDR3, the DNA is TGTGCCAGCAGCGTAGGAGAAGCCGGGGAGCTGTTTTTT. This codes for CASSVGEAGELFF. The variable domain in full, with the rest retrieved from reference TRBV9 and TRBJ2-2, is DSGVTQTPKHLITATGQRVTLRCSPRSGDLSVYWYQQSLDQGLQFLIQYYNGEERAKGNILERFSAQQFPDLHSELNLSSLELGDSALYFCASSVGEAGELFFGEGSRLTVL.

This clonotype was seen repeatedly, ten times or more. The chain recombines TRBV5-1 with TRBJ2-2, with TRBD2 matching 11 bases. This CDR3 comprises 16 residues. J was trimmed by 4 bases and V by 2 bases; bases with no gene match: 4. The germline V gene has CDR1 SGHRS and CDR2 YFSETQ. The CDR3 protein is CASSLLAGAVTGELFF. In DNA, the CDR3 is TGCGCCAGCAGCTTACTAGCGGGAGCCGTCACCGGGGAGCTGTTTTTT.

This clonotype occurred many times. The chain couples TRBV3-1 to TRBJ2-2; D is unresolved. The germline V gene has CDR1 LGHDT and CDR2 YNNKEL (reference sequence). V was trimmed by 0 bases and J by 1 base, leaving 9 bases between them. This CDR3 has 16 amino acids. This chain's CDR3 is CASSQEQPLNTGELFF. DNA of the CDR3: TGTGCCAGCAGCCAAGAACAGCCCCTGAACACCGGGGAGCTGTTTTTT.

This clonotype showed up many times. The chain links TRBV7-9 to TRBJ2-1; 9 nucleotides align to TRBD2. V was pared by 1 base and J by 8 bases, with 3 bases of the junction left unmatched. Germline V gene lookup returns CDR1 SEHNR and CDR2 FQNEAQ (reference sequence). The CDR3 is 14 amino acids. The CDR3, as DNA: TGTGCCAGCAGCTTAGGACTAGCGGCTGATGAGCAGTTCTTC. Translating it yields CASSLGLAADEQFF.

This clonotype has a single count. The chain is built from TRBV7-2 and TRBJ2-2, with 8 bases fitting TRBD2. Germline V gene sequence: CDR1 SGHTA, CDR2 FQGNSA. CDR3 length: 17 amino acids. J lost 2 bases, V lost 1 base, and 6 bases had no gene match. This CDR3 is CASSLVASGSNTGELFF. CDR3 nucleotide sequence: TGTGCCAGCAGCTTAGTGGCTAGCGGGTCTAACACCGGGGAGCTGTTTTTT.

This clonotype was detected ten times or more. V is TRBV28 and J is TRBJ2-7, with D unclear. In germline, CDR1 is MDHEN, CDR2 SYDVKM. V lost 3 bases and J lost 6, with 3 bases in between. The CDR3 is 10 residues long. DNA of the CDR3: TGTGCCAGCAGTTTGGGCGAGCAGTACTTC. It encodes CASSLGEQYF.

This clonotype was counted between two and nine times. The chain has TRBV29-1 and TRBJ2-3, with D maybe TRBD2 (6 bases). The CDR3 length is 14 residues. Trimming took 7 bases from V and 1 from J, leaving 15 bases between them. From germline, CDR1 is SQVTM and CDR2 ANQGSEA. CDR3 DNA: TGCAGCGCCTCGGGACCGGGAGGCACAGATACGCAGTATTTT. Translating it yields CSASGPGGTDTQYF.